These T cell receptor beta chains were read from a single sample in a study of cytomegalovirus exposure and HLA in healthy donors. The repertoire was sequenced with immunoSEQ multiplex PCR; TCRdb's copy has only in-frame clones and lacks some. Found here are 150,000 or so clones, 77% of them singletons; the top ten hold roughly 1.7%. The sequenced sample consisted of PBMCs. The receptors were sampled from a woman aged 30 to 39 in good health and CMV-seronegative. The CDR3 runs from the conserved cysteine through the conserved F or W. The D gene is left open where the match is weak. Clone size is given for some rows only: seen once, a few or many times, or a class if the clone is expanded.

TRBD2 once TRBJ2-5 TRBV7-9 CASSSGLAGGPVRETQYF TGTGCCAGCAGCTCCGGACTAGCGGGAGGGCCTGTGAGGGAGACCCAGTACTTC
TRBD1 . TRBJ1-4 TRBV30 CAWSDQTGVEKLFF TGTGCCTGGAGTGACCAGACAGGGGTCGAAAAACTGTTTTTT
. . TRBJ2-7 TRBV6-1 CASSEEQASEQYF TGTGCCAGCAGTGAAGAACAGGCAAGCGAGCAGTACTTC
. once TRBJ1-5 TRBV1 CTSSIGTAFNQPQHF TGCACCAGCAGCATAGGGACTGCGTTTAATCAGCCCCAGCATTTT
TRBD2 . TRBJ2-5 TRBV5-1 CASSWAGGPEETQYF TGCGCCAGCAGCTGGGCGGGGGGGCCGGAGGAGACCCAGTACTTC
TRBD1 . TRBJ2-7 TRBV6-5 CASSYGTGGNEQYF TGTGCCAGCAGTTACGGGACAGGGGGCAACGAGCAGTACTTC
TRBD1 . TRBJ2-5 TRBV9 CASSIGTGFQSQYF TGTGCCAGCAGCATAGGGACAGGATTTCAGTCCCAGTACTTC
. . TRBJ1-5 TRBV4-2 CASRGTKWSNQPQHF TGTGCCAGCAGAGGGACTAAGTGGAGCAATCAGCCCCAGCATTTT
TRBD1 . TRBJ1-5 TRBV27 CASSTIRDRVDQPQHF TGTGCCAGCAGTACAATCCGGGACAGGGTCGATCAGCCCCAGCATTTT
. . TRBJ1-1 TRBV6-6 CASSPVPNTEAFF TGTGCCAGCAGTCCGGTGCCAAACACTGAAGCTTTCTTT
TRBD2 . TRBJ2-5 TRBV7-2 CASSSLAGVQETQYF TGTGCCAGCAGCTCACTAGCGGGAGTACAAGAGACCCAGTACTTC
TRBD2 . TRBJ2-7 TRBV9 CASSKHASGRPPYEQYF TGTGCCAGCAGTAAACACGCTAGCGGGAGGCCTCCCTACGAGCAGTACTTC
TRBD1 few TRBJ1-1 TRBV30 CAWSPGGPLEAFF TGTGCCTGGAGCCCAGGGGGCCCTCTCGAAGCTTTCTTT
. . TRBJ1-2 TRBV7-8 CASSLSALNYGYTF TGTGCCAGCAGCTTATCCGCCCTAAACTATGGCTACACCTTC
TRBD1 . TRBJ1-1 TRBV6-5 CASSHRDRVPEAFF TGTGCCAGCAGTCACCGGGACAGGGTCCCTGAAGCTTTCTTT
TRBD2 . TRBJ2-7 TRBV27 CASSLGTSGIISYEQYF TGTGCCAGCAGTTTAGGGACTAGCGGGATCATCTCCTACGAGCAGTACTTC
TRBD1 . TRBJ2-1 TRBV27 CASSPGTGFYNEQFF TGTGCCAGCAGCCCCGGGACAGGGTTTTACAATGAGCAGTTCTTC
. . TRBJ1-2 TRBV7-8 CASSLGQPGGGYTF TGTGCCAGCAGCTTGGGGCAGCCCGGAGGGGGCTACACCTTC
. . TRBJ2-7 TRBV6-5 CASSYGQGPGEQYF TGTGCCAGCAGTTACGGGCAGGGCCCTGGGGAGCAGTACTTC
. few TRBJ1-1 TRBV9 CASSVVSGSAFF TGTGCCAGCAGCGTAGTCTCCGGGTCAGCTTTCTTT